This entry lists 7 T cell receptor beta chains sequenced from one sample in a study of cytomegalovirus exposure and HLA in healthy donors. 60 Vbeta and 13 Jbeta primers were used in PCR. The table came from immunoSEQ multiplex PCR; TCRdb's copy has only in-frame clones and leaves some out. Of about 220,000 clones in the sample, approximately 68% were seen once. The sequenced sample was PBMCs. These TCRs come from a woman in her 30s in good health and CMV-seronegative.

The rearrangement links TRBV6-1 to TRBJ2-5, with 10 bases fitting TRBD2. The V gene's germline CDR1 is MNHNS and CDR2 SASEGT. The CDR3 contains 15 residues. V was pared by 6 bases and J by 5 bases, with 9 bases of the junction left unmatched. The CDR3 is CASRLAGGTRETQYF. DNA of the CDR3: TGTGCCAGCAGATTAGCGGGGGGCACTCGGGAGACCCAGTACTTC.

The chain couples TRBV4-1 to TRBJ2-7; 8 bases match TRBD1. After removal of 0 bases from V and 2 bases from J, the junction contained 3 bases not matched to a gene. Germline values: CDR1 MGHRA, CDR2 YSYEKL. CDR3 length: 15 residues. The chain's CDR3 is CASSQEEQGAYEQYF. The DNA for the CDR3 is TGCGCCAGCAGCCAAGAGGAACAGGGGGCCTACGAGCAGTACTTC.

The chain recombines TRBV30 with TRBJ2-1; 8 nucleotides line up with TRBD2. Germline CDR1 reads GTSNPN; CDR2 reads SVGIG (reference sequence). CDR3 length: 14 amino acids. Germline trimming cut 4 bases from V and 4 bases from J; bases unmatched to any gene: 6. The CDR3 reads CAWTAGAFYNEQFF. DNA for the CDR3: TGTGCCTGGACAGCGGGAGCCTTTTACAATGAGCAGTTCTTC.

J is TRBJ2-1 and V is TRBV2, with 13 bases fitting TRBD2. The V gene's germline CDR1 is SNHLY and CDR2 FYNNEI. V lost 1 base, J lost 4 bases, and 4 bases stayed unmatched. The CDR3 totals 17 residues. The CDR3 here is CASSEGLAGGLYNEQFF. The CDR3 DNA reads as TGTGCCAGCAGTGAAGGACTAGCGGGGGGCCTGTACAATGAGCAGTTCTTC. Variable domain in full (rest from reference TRBV2 and TRBJ2-1): EPEVTQTPSHQVTQMGQEVILRCVPISNHLYFYWYRQILGQKVEFLVSFYNNEISEKSEIFDDQFSVERPDGSNFTLKIRSTKLEDSAMYFCASSEGLAGGLYNEQFFGPGTRLTVL.

The genes are TRBV5-1 and TRBJ1-2; TRBD1 agrees at 10 bases. The length of the CDR3 is 16 residues. V gave up 0 bases and J gave up 4 bases; unmatched junction bases: 6. CDR1 SGHRS and CDR2 YFSETQ come from the germline V gene. The CDR3 sequence is CASSLAGTGASYGYTF. As DNA, the CDR3 is TGCGCCAGCAGCTTGGCCGGGACAGGGGCCTCCTATGGCTACACCTTC.

V and J are TRBV2 and TRBJ2-5; D gene uncertain. The DNA end is more similar to TRBJ2-7, so the J call may be wrong. Germline CDR1 is SNHLY and CDR2 is FYNNEI. The CDR3 is 11 amino acids. The DNA of the CDR3 is TGTGCCAGCAGGCGTTACTACGAGCAGTACTTC. This sequence encodes CASRRYYEQYF.

This rearrangement joins TRBV2 to TRBJ2-3, with 7 bases identical to TRBD1. Germline assignment: CDR1 SNHLY and CDR2 FYNNEI. The CDR3 totals 14 residues. The V segment lost 1 base and the J segment 5 bases; nucleotides outside the gene matches: 3. This chain's CDR3 is CASSEVTGVDTQYF. CDR3 DNA sequence: TGTGCCAGCAGTGAAGTAACAGGGGTAGATACGCAGTATTTT.